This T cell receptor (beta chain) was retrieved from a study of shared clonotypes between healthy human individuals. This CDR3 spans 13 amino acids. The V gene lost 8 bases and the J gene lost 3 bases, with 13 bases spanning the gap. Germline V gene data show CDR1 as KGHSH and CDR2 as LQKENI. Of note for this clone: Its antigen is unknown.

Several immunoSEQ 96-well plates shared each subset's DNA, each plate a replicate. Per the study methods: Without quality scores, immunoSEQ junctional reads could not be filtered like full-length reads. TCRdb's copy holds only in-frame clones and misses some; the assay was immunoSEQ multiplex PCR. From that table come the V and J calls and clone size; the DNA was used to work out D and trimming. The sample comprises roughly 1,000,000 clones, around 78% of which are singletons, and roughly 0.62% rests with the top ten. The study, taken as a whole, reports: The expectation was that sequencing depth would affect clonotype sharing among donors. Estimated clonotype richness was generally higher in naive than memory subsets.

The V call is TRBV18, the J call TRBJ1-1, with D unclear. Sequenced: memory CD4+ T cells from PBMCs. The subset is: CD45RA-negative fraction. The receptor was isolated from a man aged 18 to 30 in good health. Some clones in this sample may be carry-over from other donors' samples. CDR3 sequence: CASQNWEDTEAFF. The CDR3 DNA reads TGTGCCAGCCAAAATTGGGAGGACACTGAAGCTTTCTTT. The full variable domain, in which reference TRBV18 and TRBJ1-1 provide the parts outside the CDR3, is NAGVMQNPRHLVRRRGQEARLRCSPMKGHSHVYWYRQLPEEGLKFMVYLQKENIIDESGMPKERFSAEFPKEGPSILRIQQVVRGDSAAYFCASQNWEDTEAFFGQGTRLTVV.